This T cell receptor beta chain was identified during a study of blood T cell repertoires in COVID-19. Study at large: COVID-19 samples collected from the United States, Italy and Spain covered acute and convalescent phases. T cells, B-cell-depleted T cells, or PBMCs supplied cDNA or gDNA.

Per the original data handling: Reference gene primer amplification gave nucleated cell count estimates. Produced via immunoSEQ multiplex PCR; TCRdb's table is partial and in-frame only. For V, J and clone size, that table is used; D and trimming come from the DNA. This sample has over 250,000 clones; around 82% occur once, and the top ten carry over 9%. With V trimmed by 2 bases and J by 5 bases, 8 bases remained unmatched. Germline lookup yields CDR1 MDHEN and CDR2 SYDVKM. This CDR3 is 16 amino acids long. This clone was observed a single time. This sequence was found in a woman aged 50 to 60 who had recovered from COVID-19. The rearrangement uses TRBV28 and TRBJ2-2, with 7 bases identical to TRBD2. Sequencing was carried out using peripheral blood. The CDR3 sequence is CASSLLPRGVTGELFF. The CDR3 coding sequence is TGTGCCAGCAGTTTACTTCCTCGGGGGGTGACCGGGGAGCTGTTTTTT.